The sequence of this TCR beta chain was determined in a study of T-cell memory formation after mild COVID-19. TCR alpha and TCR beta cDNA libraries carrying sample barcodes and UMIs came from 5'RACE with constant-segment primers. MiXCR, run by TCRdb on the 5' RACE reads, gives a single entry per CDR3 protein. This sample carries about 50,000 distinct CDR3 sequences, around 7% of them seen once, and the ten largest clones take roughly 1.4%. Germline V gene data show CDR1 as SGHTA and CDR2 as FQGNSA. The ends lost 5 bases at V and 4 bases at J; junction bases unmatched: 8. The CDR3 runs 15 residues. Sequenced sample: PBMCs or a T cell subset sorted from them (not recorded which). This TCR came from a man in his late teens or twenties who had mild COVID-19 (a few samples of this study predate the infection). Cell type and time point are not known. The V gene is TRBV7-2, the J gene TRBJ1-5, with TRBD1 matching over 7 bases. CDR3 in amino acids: CASSLQGRNNQPQHF. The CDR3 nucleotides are TGTGCCAGCAGCCTACAGGGGCGTAATAATCAGCCCCAGCATTTT.